This T cell receptor beta chain was recorded in a study of T cells in Graves' hyperthyroidism and ophthalmopathy. Germline V lookup: CDR1 MNHEY, CDR2 SVGAGI. CDR3 length equals 15 residues. Trimming stripped 2 bases from V and 3 bases from J, with 13 bases between. Details on this clonotype: Antigen: not known. A much larger clone lies one base from this, so it may be a read error.

Researchers amplified the TCR beta CDR3 regions from RNA transcripts. The HTBI primer set served for first-round RT-PCR of the TCR CDR3. TCRdb re-derived calls from the multiplex PCR reads in MiXCR, one entry per CDR3 protein. This sample has 500,000 to 550,000 distinct CDR3 sequences, with less than 25% found just once. Study observations and caveats: Ophthalmopathy onset followed model prediction by a median approximately 6.2 months.

Sequenced material: blood. The chain has TRBV6-5 and TRBJ1-2; D possibly corresponds to TRBD1 (5 bases). The receptor comes from a man aged 18 to 30 with Graves' hyperthyroidism. The CDR3 protein is CASSYLDQGYYGYTF. CDR3 nucleotides: TGTGCCAGCAGTTACCTTGATCAGGGATACTATGGCTACACCTTC.